This TCR beta chain stems from a study of blood T cell repertoires in COVID-19. At the level of the study: Samples representing acute and convalescent COVID-19 were sourced from the United States, Italy and Spain. PBMCs, B-cell-depleted T cells, or T cells were the source of the cDNA or gDNA that made up the material.

Original analysis: Amplifying reference gene primers gave estimates of nucleated cell counts. The repertoire was sequenced with immunoSEQ multiplex PCR; TCRdb's copy has only in-frame clones and lacks some. D and trimming come from the DNA, and the V and J calls and clone size come from that table. The sample includes around 290,000 clones, approximately 90% of them seen just once. The junction had 8 bases not matched to a gene; V was cut back by 6 bases and J by 1 base. The CDR3 covers 15 residues. The V gene's germline CDR1 is SNHLY and CDR2 FYNNEI. This TCR was sampled from a man aged 35 to 55 with acute or convalescent COVID-19. Specimen: peripheral blood. The chain couples TRBV2 to TRBJ1-2; TRBD1 aligns across 7 bases. For the CDR3, the DNA is TGTGCCAGCAGCGGGGGACAGTTGGATAACTATGGCTACACCTTC. This codes for CASSGGQLDNYGYTF.